Shown below are 3 T cell receptor beta chains from a single sample sequenced in a study of blood T cell repertoires in COVID-19. TCRdb's copy holds only in-frame clones and misses some; the assay was immunoSEQ multiplex PCR. The sample yields roughly 260,000 clones, 88% seen once. Material for sequencing was peripheral blood. The receptors originated from a man in his 60s who had recovered from COVID-19.

V gene TRBV5-1 combines with J gene TRBJ2-7; a possible D gene is TRBD1 (6 bases). CDR1 and CDR2 from the germline V gene are SGHRS and YFSETQ. Deletions cut 1 base from V and 3 bases from J, with 11 bases between. The CDR3 is 14 residues long. CDR3 sequence (DNA): TGCGCCAGCAGCTTGACAGGGAACTTCTACGAGCAGTACTTC. It codes for CASSLTGNFYEQYF.

The chain's CDR3 is CASSRDRGYQPQHF. Here the CDR3 DNA reads TGTGCCAGCTCACGGGACAGGGGTTATCAGCCCCAGCATTTT. The chain joins TRBV18 to TRBJ1-5, with 10 positions matching TRBD1. Unmatched junction bases numbered 2, after V lost 4 bases and J lost 5 bases. The CDR3 extends over 14 amino acids. The germline V gene has CDR1 KGHSH and CDR2 LQKENI. Drawing the rest from reference TRBV18 and TRBJ1-5, the complete variable domain is NAGVMQNPRHLVRRRGQEARLRCSPMKGHSHVYWYRQLPEEGLKFMVYLQKENIIDESGMPKERFSAEFPKEGPSILRIQQVVRGDSAAYFCASSRDRGYQPQHFGDGTRLSIL.

The chain carries TRBV5-1 and TRBJ2-7; possible D gene TRBD2, 6 bases. With 4 bases removed from V and 1 base from J, the gap between germline ends came to 9 bases. The CDR3 contains 13 residues. Germline lookup yields CDR1 SGHRS and CDR2 YFSETQ. CDR3 sequence reads: CASSIGTSYEQYF. In DNA, the CDR3 is TGCGCCAGCAGCATCGGGACTTCCTACGAGCAGTACTTC.